Given below is one TCR beta chain in context. A junction end diverges from the germline sequence, so it may reflect a read error. This specimen belongs to a study of blood T cells in healthy people across ages. The authors ran a second PCR of roughly 7 to 11 cycles using a sample-barcoded 5' primer and a J-beta primer mix. MiXCR, applied by TCRdb to the 5' RACE reads, yields one record per CDR3 protein. The sample gives hundreds of thousands of distinct CDR3 sequences, over 45% of which show up once; approximately 20% is in the top ten. The germline gives CDR1 SNHLY, CDR2 FYNNEI. CDR3 length equals 14 residues.

This TCR was sampled from a man aged 25 to 45 in good health. Sequencing was carried out using blood. The rearrangement uses TRBV2 and TRBJ2-1; TRBD2 agrees at 8 bases. In nucleotides, the CDR3 is TGTGCCAACAGTGAATCCGGGAGGGGGAGTGAGCAGTTCTTC. Encoded protein: CANSESGRGSEQFF.